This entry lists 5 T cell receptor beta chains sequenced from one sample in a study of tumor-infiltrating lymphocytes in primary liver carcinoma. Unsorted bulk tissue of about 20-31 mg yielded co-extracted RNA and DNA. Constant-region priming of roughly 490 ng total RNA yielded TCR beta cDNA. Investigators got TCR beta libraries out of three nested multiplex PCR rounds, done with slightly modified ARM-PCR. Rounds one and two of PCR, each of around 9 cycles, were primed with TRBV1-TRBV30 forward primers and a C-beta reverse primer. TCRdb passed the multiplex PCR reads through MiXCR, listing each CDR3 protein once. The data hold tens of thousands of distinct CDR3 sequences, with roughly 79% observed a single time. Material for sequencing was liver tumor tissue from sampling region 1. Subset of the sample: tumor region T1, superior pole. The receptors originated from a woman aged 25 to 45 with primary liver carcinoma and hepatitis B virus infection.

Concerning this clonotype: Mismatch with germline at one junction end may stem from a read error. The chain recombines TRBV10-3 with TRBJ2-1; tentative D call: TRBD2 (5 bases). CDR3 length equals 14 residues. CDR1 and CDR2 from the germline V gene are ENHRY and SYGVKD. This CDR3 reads CAISPTVTRDEQFF. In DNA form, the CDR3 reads TGCGCCATCAGTCCCACGGTGACCCGGGATGAACAGTTCTTC.

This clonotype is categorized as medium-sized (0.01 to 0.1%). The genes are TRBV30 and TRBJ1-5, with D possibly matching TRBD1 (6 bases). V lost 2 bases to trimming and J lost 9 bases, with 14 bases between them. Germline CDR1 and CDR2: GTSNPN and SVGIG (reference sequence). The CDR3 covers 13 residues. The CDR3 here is CAWSPGAGGPQHF. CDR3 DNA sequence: TGTGCCTGGAGTCCAGGGGCGGGAGGGCCCCAGCATTTT.

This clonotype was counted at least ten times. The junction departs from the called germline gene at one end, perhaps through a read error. The CDR3 DNA follows: TGTGTCAGCAGTGAAACCCTTCCCGGGGGCGCCGCGAACACCGGGAAGCTGTTTTTT. Translation gives CVSSETLPGGAANTGKLFF. This sequence joins TRBV6-1 and TRBJ2-2; D may match TRBD1 or TRBD2 (6 bases each). This CDR3 is built from 19 residues. CDR1 is MNHNS, CDR2 SASEGT, per germline.

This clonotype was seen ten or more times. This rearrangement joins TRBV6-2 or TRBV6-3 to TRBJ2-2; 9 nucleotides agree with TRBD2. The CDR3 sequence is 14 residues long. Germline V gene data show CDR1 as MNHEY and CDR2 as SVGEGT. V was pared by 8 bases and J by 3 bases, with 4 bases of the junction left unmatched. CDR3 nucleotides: TGTGCCAGCGGCGTAGCGGGGGACACCGGGGAGCTGTTTTTT. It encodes CASGVAGDTGELFF.

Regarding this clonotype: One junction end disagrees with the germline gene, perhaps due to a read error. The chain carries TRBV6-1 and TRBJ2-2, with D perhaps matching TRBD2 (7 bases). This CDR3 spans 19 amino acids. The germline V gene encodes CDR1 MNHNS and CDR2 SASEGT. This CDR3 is CASSETLRGGAVNTGELLF. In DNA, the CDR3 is TGTGCCAGCAGTGAAACCCTTCGCGGGGGCGCCGTGAACACCGGGGAGCTGCTTTTT.